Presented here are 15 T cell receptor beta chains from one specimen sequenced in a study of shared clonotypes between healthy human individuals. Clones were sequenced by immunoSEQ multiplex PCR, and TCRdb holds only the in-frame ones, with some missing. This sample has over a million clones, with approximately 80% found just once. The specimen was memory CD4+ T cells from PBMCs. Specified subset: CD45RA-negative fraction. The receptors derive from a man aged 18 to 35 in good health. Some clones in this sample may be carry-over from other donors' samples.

The CDR3 bases are TGTGCCAGCAGCGCCCAGCTTAGCGGGAGGGCCCTCGAGACCCAGTACTTC. This gives the protein CASSAQLSGRALETQYF. The genes are TRBV9 and TRBJ2-5; TRBD2 aligns across 11 bases. There are 17 residues in the CDR3. The trim removed 3 bases at V and 5 bases at J, leaving 12 bases unmatched. Germline CDR1 and CDR2: SGDLS and YYNGEE.

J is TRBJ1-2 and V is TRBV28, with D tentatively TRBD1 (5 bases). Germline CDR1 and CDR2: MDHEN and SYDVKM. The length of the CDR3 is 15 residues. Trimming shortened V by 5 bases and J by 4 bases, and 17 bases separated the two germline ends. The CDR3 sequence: CASSHNGGGGYGYTF. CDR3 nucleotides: TGTGCCAGCAGTCACAACGGGGGGGGAGGCTATGGCTACACCTTC.

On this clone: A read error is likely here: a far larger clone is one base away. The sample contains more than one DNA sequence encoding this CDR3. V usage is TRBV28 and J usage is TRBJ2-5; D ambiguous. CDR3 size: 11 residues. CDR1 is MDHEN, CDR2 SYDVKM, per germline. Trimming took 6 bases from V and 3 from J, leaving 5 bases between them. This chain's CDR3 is CASSLEETQYF. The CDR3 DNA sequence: TGTGCCAGCAGCCTGGAAGAGACCCAGTACTTC.

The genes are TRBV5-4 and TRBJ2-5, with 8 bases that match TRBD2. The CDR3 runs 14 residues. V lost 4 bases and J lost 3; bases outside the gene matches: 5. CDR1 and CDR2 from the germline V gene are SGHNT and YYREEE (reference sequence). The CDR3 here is CASSQPGGEETQYF. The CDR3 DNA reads TGTGCCAGCAGCCAACCCGGGGGGGAAGAGACCCAGTACTTC.

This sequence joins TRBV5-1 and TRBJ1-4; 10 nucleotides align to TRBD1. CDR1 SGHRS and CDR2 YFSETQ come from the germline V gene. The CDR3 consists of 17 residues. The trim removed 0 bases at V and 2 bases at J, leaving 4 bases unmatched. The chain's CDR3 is CASSLAGTGATNEKLFF. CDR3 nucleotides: TGCGCCAGCAGCTTGGCGGGGACAGGGGCGACTAATGAAAAACTGTTTTTT.

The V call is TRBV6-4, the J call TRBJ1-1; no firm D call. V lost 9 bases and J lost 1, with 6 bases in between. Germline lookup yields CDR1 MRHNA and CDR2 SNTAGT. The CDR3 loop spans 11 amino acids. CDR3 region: CAREGNTEAFF. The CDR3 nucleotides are TGTGCCAGGGAGGGGAACACTGAAGCTTTCTTT.

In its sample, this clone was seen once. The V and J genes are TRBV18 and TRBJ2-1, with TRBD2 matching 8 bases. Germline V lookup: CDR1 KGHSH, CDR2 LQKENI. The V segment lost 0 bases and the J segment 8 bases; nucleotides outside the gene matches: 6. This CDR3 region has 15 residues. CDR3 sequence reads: CASSPPAGGGHEQFF. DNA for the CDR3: TGTGCCAGCTCACCACCGGCGGGAGGAGGCCATGAGCAGTTCTTC. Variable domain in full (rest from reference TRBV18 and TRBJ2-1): NAGVMQNPRHLVRRRGQEARLRCSPMKGHSHVYWYRQLPEEGLKFMVYLQKENIIDESGMPKERFSAEFPKEGPSILRIQQVVRGDSAAYFCASSPPAGGGHEQFFGPGTRLTVL.

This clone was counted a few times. The CDR3 bases are TGTGCCAGCAGTTGGGGTTGGAACTATGGCTACACCTTC. The encoded protein is CASSWGWNYGYTF. This chain connects TRBV27 to TRBJ1-2, with unresolved D. Germline loops: CDR1 MNHEY, CDR2 SMNVEV (reference sequence). The CDR3 extends over 13 amino acids. V lost 4 bases to trimming and J lost 2 bases, with 8 bases between them.

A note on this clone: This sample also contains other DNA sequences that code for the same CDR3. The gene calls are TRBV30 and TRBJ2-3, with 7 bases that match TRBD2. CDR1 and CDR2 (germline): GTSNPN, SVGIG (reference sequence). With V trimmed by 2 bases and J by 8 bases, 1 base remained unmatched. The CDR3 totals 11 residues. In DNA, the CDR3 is TGTGCCTGGAGTTGGGGGGGTACGCAGTATTTT. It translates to CAWSWGGTQYF.

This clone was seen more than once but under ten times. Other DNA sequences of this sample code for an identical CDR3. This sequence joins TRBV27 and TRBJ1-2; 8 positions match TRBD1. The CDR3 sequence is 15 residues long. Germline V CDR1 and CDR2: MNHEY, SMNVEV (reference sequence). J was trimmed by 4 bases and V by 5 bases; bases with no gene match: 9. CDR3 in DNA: TGTGCCAGCAGTCCGCGGGACAGGCCCCTCTATGGCTACACCTTC. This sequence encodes CASSPRDRPLYGYTF.

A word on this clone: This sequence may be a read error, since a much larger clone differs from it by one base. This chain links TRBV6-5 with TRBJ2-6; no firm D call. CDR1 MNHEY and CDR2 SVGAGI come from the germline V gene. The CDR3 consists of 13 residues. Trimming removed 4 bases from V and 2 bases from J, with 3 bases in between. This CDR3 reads CASSFPGANVLTF. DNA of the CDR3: TGTGCCAGCAGTTTCCCTGGGGCCAACGTCCTGACTTTC.

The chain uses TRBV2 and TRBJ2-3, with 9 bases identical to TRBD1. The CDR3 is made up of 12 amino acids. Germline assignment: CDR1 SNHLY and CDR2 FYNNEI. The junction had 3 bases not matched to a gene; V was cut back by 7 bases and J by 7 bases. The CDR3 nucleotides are TGTGCCAGCACCGACAGGGGGAATACGCAGTATTTT. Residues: CASTDRGNTQYF.

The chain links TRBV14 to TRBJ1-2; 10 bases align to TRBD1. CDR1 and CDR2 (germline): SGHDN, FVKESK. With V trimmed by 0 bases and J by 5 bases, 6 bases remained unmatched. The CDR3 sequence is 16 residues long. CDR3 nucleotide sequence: TGTGCCAGCAGCCAAGATCCCCGGGACAGGGGTTATGGCTACACCTTC. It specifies CASSQDPRDRGYGYTF.

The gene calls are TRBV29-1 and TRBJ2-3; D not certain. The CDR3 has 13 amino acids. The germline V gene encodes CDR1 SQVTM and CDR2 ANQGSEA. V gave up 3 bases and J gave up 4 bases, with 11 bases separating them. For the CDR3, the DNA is TGCAGCGTTGAGCTCGGCCGGGCAGATACGCAGTATTTT. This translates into CSVELGRADTQYF.

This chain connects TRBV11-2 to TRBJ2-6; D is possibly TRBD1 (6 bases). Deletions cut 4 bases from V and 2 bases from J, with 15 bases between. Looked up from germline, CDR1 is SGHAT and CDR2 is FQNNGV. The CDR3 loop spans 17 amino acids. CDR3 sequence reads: CASSSQARGTGANVLTF. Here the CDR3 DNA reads TGTGCCAGCAGCTCCCAGGCCAGGGGAACTGGGGCCAACGTCCTGACTTTC.